Below are 2 T cell receptor beta chains sequenced from a single sample in a study of blood T cells in healthy people across ages. A second PCR, run for roughly 7 to 12 cycles, used a sample-barcoded 5' primer plus a J-beta primer mix. TCRdb fed the 5' RACE reads into MiXCR, producing one record per CDR3 protein. The data show about 1,400,000 distinct CDR3 sequences, with 42% seen just once and 7.9% held by the top ten. The sequenced sample was blood. The receptors derive from a woman between 18 and 29 years old in good health.

This chain joins TRBV24-1 and TRBJ2-7; D gene uncertain. The CDR3 extends over 11 amino acids. Germline CDR1 reads KGHDR; CDR2 reads SFDVKD. The ends were cut back, 3 bases at V and 9 bases at J, with 8 bases in the middle. For the CDR3, the DNA is TGTGCCACCAGTGATGGCCACGGGCAGTACTTC. As protein: CATSDGHGQYF.

The chain links TRBV4-1 to TRBJ1-4, with TRBD1 identical over 7 bases. This CDR3 comprises 17 residues. The V gene end was trimmed by 4 bases and the J gene end by 0 bases; junction bases not matched to a gene: 8. Per the germline V gene, CDR1 is MGHRA and CDR2 is YSYEKL. The CDR3 DNA reads TGCGCCAGCAGCCGCAGGGACAGTCTTGCAACTAATGAAAAACTGTTTTTT. Translating gives CASSRRDSLATNEKLFF.